This paragraph covers one TCR beta chain sequence. No antigen is known for it. Base qualities are not provided; no much larger clone lies one nucleotide away. The library relied on 5' RACE. The instrument given in TCRdb is Illumina HiSeq 2500. A second PCR of about 6 to 11 cycles was performed with a sample-barcoded 5' primer and a J-beta primer mix. A unique molecular identifier was introduced onto each TCR beta cDNA molecule by a template-switch 5' adaptor carrying 12 random nucleotides. At least 3 million CDR3-containing paired-end reads were obtained from each sample. First-strand cDNA was synthesized from all RNA with the Mint cDNA synthesis kit, primed by a TRBC-specific oligonucleotide. All cDNA was treated with uracil-DNA glycosylase and then went through a first 18-cycle PCR with the universal primers M1SS and BC2_uni_R. As for the authors' bioinformatics: Each sample was normalized by randomly selecting 1 million high-quality reads, each carrying a distinct molecular identifier. Reads with shared molecular identifiers were discarded instead of being binned into consensus sequences. MiTCR, with a Q25 quality threshold and the strictest error-elimination algorithm, was used for CDR3 identification, clonotype clustering and error correction. A nonparametric unseen species model using Euler transformation provided a lower-bound estimate of total TCR beta diversity. TCRdb reanalyzed the raw reads on its own, using fastp at Q25 for trimming and MiXCR for clone calling, and kept in-frame beta chains. Rows merge per CDR3 protein into single entries with the most common DNA and genes. TCRdb's processing, not the study's, gives the V and J calls here. A total of over a million distinct CDR3 sequences appear in this sample, around 40% of them only once. The top ten hold approximately 4% of the sample.

The record originates from a study of blood T cells in healthy people across ages (dated by TCRdb to between 2015 and 2016). Broadly, across the study: In model experiments, roughly one uniquely barcoded TCR beta cDNA molecule per two T cells was captured by template switching. To track age-related changes in TCR beta repertoire diversity, the study relied on deep sequencing normalized with unique cDNA molecular identifiers. Donors of different ages were randomly distributed across sequencing lanes to avoid experimental bias. Two additional independent replicas of 1 million unique cDNA reads from the same blood draw were analyzed for two donors (one aged 18 to 30 and one aged 80 or older). Donors were grouped into four age groups: young (average approximately 15 years), middle-aged (about 38), aged (about 59) and long-lived (just over 80).

The donors were 40 or so Caucasian individuals from Russia, aged roughly 6 to 90 years, who were systemically healthy. About 10 milliliters of peripheral blood were collected from each donor into EDTA-treated Vacutainer tubes. Ficoll-Paque density-gradient centrifugation was used to isolate PBMCs, with at least 7 million obtained per sample. Trizol reagent was used to extract total RNA from PBMCs, with at least 6 micrograms per sample. Naive CD45RAhigh/CD27high T cell percentages were measured by flow cytometry on a PBMC aliquot from every donor. What the research found in general, with its limitations: Observed TCR beta diversity per million T cells fell roughly linearly with age, and a significant reduction was already apparent by age about 36. Because donor CMV infection status was unknown, age-related changes in expanded clonotypes were potentially confounded. A strong correlation was found between observed TCR beta diversity and the percentage of naive T cells measured by flow cytometry. Estimates of total diversity based on one million sequenced T cells were considered lower bounds and underestimates. The long-lived group showed more naive CD4+ T cells, fewer expanded clones and increased TCR diversity than the aged group, suggesting age selection. Since profiling was done on bulk unsorted PBMCs, naive and antigen-experienced compartments could not be conclusively compared.

From a lookup of the germline V gene, CDR1 and CDR2 are SGHTA and FQGNSA. From the cysteine up to the phenylalanine, the CDR3 has a length of 17 residues. Left in the record is the CDR3 DNA by itself, 51 bases read in frame from the first base. From V the trimming removes 1 base and from J it removes 0 bases, while the gene matches leave 4 bases of the junction unaccounted for. The specimen sequenced was blood. The sequence was obtained from a woman younger than 30 in good health. The V and J genes are TRBV7-2 and TRBJ2-5; TRBD2 matches 11 bases in the middle. The CDR3 reads as follows: CASSLGVAGGYQETQYF. The sequenced DNA is TGTGCCAGCAGCTTAGGGGTAGCGGGAGGGTACCAAGAGACCCAGTACTTC.